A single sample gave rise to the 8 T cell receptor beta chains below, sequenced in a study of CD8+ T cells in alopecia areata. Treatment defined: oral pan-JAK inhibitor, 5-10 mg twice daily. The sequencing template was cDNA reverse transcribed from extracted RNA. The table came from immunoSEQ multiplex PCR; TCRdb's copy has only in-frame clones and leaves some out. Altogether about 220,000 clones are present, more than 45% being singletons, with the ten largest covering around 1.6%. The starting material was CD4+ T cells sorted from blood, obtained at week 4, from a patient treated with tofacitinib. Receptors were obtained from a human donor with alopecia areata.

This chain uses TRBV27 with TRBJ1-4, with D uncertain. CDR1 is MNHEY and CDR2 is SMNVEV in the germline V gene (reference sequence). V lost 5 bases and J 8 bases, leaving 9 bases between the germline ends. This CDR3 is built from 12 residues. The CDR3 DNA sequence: TGTGCCAGCAGTACAGTCGGCGAAAAACTGTTTTTT. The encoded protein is CASSTVGEKLFF.

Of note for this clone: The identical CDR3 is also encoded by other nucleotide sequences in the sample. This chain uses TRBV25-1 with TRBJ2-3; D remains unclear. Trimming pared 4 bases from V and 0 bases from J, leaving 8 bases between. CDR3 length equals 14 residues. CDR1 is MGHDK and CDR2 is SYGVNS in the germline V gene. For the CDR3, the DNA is TGTGCCAGCAGTGTTCGGGCTAGCACAGATACGCAGTATTTT. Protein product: CASSVRASTDTQYF.

In nucleotides, the CDR3 is TGCAGCGTTGACCTAAGTGAGACCCAGTACTTC. It encodes CSVDLSETQYF. The chain combines TRBV29-1 with TRBJ2-5, with D hard to call. This CDR3 is built from 11 residues. The germline V gene encodes CDR1 SQVTM and CDR2 ANQGSEA. The V end was cut by 3 bases, the J end by 5 bases, with 7 bases between.

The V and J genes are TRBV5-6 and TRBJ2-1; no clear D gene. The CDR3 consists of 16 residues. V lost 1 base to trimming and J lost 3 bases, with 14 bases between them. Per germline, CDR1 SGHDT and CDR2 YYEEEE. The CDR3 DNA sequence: TGTGCCAGCAGCTTGTTTCGCCAGGCGATCTACAATGAGCAGTTCTTC. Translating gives CASSLFRQAIYNEQFF.

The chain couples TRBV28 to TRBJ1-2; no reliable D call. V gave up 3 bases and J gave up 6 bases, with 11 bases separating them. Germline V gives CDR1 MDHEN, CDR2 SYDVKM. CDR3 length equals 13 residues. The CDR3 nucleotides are TGTGCCAGCAGTTTTAGCAGACTAAATGGCTACACCTTC. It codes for CASSFSRLNGYTF.

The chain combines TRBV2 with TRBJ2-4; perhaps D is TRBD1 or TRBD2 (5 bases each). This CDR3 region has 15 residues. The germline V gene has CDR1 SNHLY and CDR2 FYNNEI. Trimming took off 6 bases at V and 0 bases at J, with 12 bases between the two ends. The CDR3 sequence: CASSAGTVAKNIQYF. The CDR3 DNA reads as TGTGCCAGCAGCGCAGGGACGGTAGCCAAAAACATTCAGTACTTC.

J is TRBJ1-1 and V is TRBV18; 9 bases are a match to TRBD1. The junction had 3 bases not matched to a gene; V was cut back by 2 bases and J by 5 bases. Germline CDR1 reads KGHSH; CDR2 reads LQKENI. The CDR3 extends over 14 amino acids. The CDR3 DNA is TGTGCCAGCTCACCAGTTGACAGGGGGACTGAAGCTTTCTTT. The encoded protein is CASSPVDRGTEAFF.

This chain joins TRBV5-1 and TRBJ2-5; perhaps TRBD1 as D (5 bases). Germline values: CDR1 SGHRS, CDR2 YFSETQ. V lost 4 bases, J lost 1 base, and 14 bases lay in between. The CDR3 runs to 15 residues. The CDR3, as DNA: TGCGCCAGCAGCCCGGGCGCAGGGATCCAAGAGACCCAGTACTTC. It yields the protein CASSPGAGIQETQYF.